A selection of T cell receptor beta chains follows, all from one sample in a study of cytomegalovirus exposure and HLA in healthy donors. Assay used: immunoSEQ multiplex PCR; TCRdb lists only in-frame clones, some missing. Among 20,000 to 25,000 clones, under 98% were seen once, and the ten largest hold around 10%. Sequenced input: PBMCs. These receptors all come from a man aged 30-40 years in good health and CMV-seropositive. The CDR3 runs from the conserved cysteine through the conserved F or W. Each record gives: J gene, CDR3 length, D gene, V gene, clone size, CDR3 DNA, CDR3 protein. A D gene is named only where the DNA matches it firmly. Clone size is not always given. Where it is, it says once, few, many or a class for expanded clones.

TRBJ2-5,15,TRBD1,TRBV28,-,TGTGCCAGCAGTCCATCCCTGGGACAGATGGAGACCCAGTACTTC,CASSPSLGQMETQYF
TRBJ2-7,14,TRBD1,TRBV28,-,TGTGCCAGCAGCTATCAGGGGGTTCCCTACGAGCAGTACTTC,CASSYQGVPYEQYF
TRBJ2-2,15,TRBD2,TRBV28,-,TGTGCCAGCAGTTTCCGGACTAGGTTCGACGGGGAGCTGTTTTTT,CASSFRTRFDGELFF
TRBJ2-3,12,-,TRBV7-2,-,TGTGCCAGCAGCCCCCCGGGGGATACGCAGTATTTT,CASSPPGDTQYF
TRBJ1-3,16,-,TRBV4-3,-,TGCGCCAGCAGCCGCACAGGGATCAGCACTGGAAACACCATATATTTT,CASSRTGISTGNTIYF
TRBJ2-4,16,TRBD1,TRBV27,once,TGTGCCAGCAGTTTGAGGACAGGGCTAGCCAAAAACATTCAGTACTTC,CASSLRTGLAKNIQYF
TRBJ2-7,15,TRBD2,TRBV28,-,TGTGCCAGCATCGACCTAGCGGGAGCCCACTACGAGCAGTACTTC,CASIDLAGAHYEQYF
TRBJ1-2,12,TRBD1,TRBV27,-,TGTGCCAGCAGGGACAGGGTCTATGGCTACACCTTC,CASRDRVYGYTF
TRBJ2-7,15,-,TRBV4-3,-,TGCGCCAGCAGCCAACGCGCAGGGGACCCACTCGAGCAGTACTTC,CASSQRAGDPLEQYF
TRBJ2-3,17,TRBD1,TRBV7-8,-,TGTGCCAGCAGCTTAAGGCAGGGGGCTGGGGGCACAGATACGCAGTATTTT,CASSLRQGAGGTDTQYF
TRBJ2-6,17,TRBD1,TRBV13,-,TGTGCCAGCAGCGCTACCCGGACAGGGGCTGGGGCCAACGTCCTGACTTTC,CASSATRTGAGANVLTF
TRBJ2-7,18,TRBD1,TRBV9,-,TGTGCCAGCAGCTCCCCCCGTGGGACAGATCTATCTTATCGCGAGCAGTACTTC,CASSSPRGTDLSYREQYF
TRBJ1-4,14,-,TRBV27,-,TGTGCCAGCAGTTTAAGGGGGGGCTGGGAAAAACTGTTTTTT,CASSLRGGWEKLFF
TRBJ2-7,14,-,TRBV19,once,TGTGCCAGTAGGACCGACAGGTCCTCCTACGAGCAGTACTTC,CASRTDRSSYEQYF
TRBJ1-5,13,TRBD1,TRBV6-1,-,TGTGCCAGCAGCGGACAGGGGGGACAGCCCCAGCATTTT,CASSGQGGQPQHF
TRBJ1-3,16,-,TRBV5-1,-,TGCGCCAGCAGAGCCCTCAGCGGGGGAGCTGGAAACACCATATATTTT,CASRALSGGAGNTIYF
TRBJ2-3,16,-,TRBV7-2,once,TGTGCCAGCAGCTCAACCGGGACACCCTACACAGATACGCAGTATTTT,CASSSTGTPYTDTQYF
TRBJ2-1,18,TRBD1,TRBV27,-,TGTGCCAGCAGTTTATCCCCAGAGTGGCAGGGGGCGCGAAATGAGCAGTTCTTC,CASSLSPEWQGARNEQFF
TRBJ2-7,17,-,TRBV11-2,-,TGTGCCAGCAGCTACAGGGTCGGGGTTTTGGGCTCCTACGAGCAGTACTTC,CASSYRVGVLGSYEQYF
TRBJ1-5,16,TRBD1,TRBV28,-,TGTGCCAGCAGTTCGACAGGGGGCAAGGGCAATCAGCCCCAGCATTTT,CASSSTGGKGNQPQHF
TRBJ1-2,12,-,TRBV5-4,-,TGTGCCAGCAGCTTTGGAGGATCCGGCTACACCTTC,CASSFGGSGYTF
TRBJ2-3,18,TRBD2,TRBV19,-,TGTGCCAGTACCTTTAAACCGGGACTAGCGGGAATAATGAATACGCAGTATTTT,CASTFKPGLAGIMNTQYF
TRBJ2-7,18,TRBD2,TRBV27,-,TGTGCCAGCAGTCTACGAACCCCCGGGACTAGCGGGGTCTACGAGCAGTACTTC,CASSLRTPGTSGVYEQYF
TRBJ2-7,13,TRBD2,TRBV6-1,-,TGTGCCAGCAGCGGTCTAGCGGACTACGAGCAGTACTTC,CASSGLADYEQYF
TRBJ2-7,15,TRBD1,TRBV5-4,-,TGTGCCAGCAGCTTAGGGGACAGGGAGGGAGGCGAGCAGTACTTC,CASSLGDREGGEQYF
TRBJ1-1,12,-,TRBV6-5,-,TGTGCCAGCAGTTCAGGGTACACTGAAGCTTTCTTT,CASSSGYTEAFF
TRBJ2-5,13,-,TRBV28,-,TGTGCCAGCGAGGGAGCAGGCCAAGAGACCCAGTACTTC,CASEGAGQETQYF
TRBJ2-2,16,-,TRBV5-1,-,TGCGCCAGCAGCTTGGAGCAGGGCGAGAGCACCGGGGAGCTGTTTTTT,CASSLEQGESTGELFF
TRBJ1-5,14,-,TRBV4-1,-,TGCGCCAGCAGCCAAGATTCCCAGGGAATGCCCCAGCATTTT,CASSQDSQGMPQHF
TRBJ1-4,16,TRBD1,TRBV11-2,-,TGTGCCAGCAGCTTAGACAGGGGGCGAACTAATGAAAAACTGTTTTTT,CASSLDRGRTNEKLFF
TRBJ2-3,13,-,TRBV4-1,-,TGCGCCAGCAGCACCCTCCCGGGGGATACGCAGTATTTT,CASSTLPGDTQYF
TRBJ1-1,15,TRBD1,TRBV30,-,TGTGCCTGGAGTCACCCGGACAGGGAGAACACTGAAGCTTTCTTT,CAWSHPDRENTEAFF
TRBJ2-5,12,-,TRBV6-4,-,TGTGCCAACTCAGGGAAGTTGGAGACCCAGTACTTC,CANSGKLETQYF
TRBJ2-3,16,TRBD2,TRBV7-9,-,TGTGCCAGCAGCTTAGCTTCCCTACTAGCGGGGGATACGCAGTATTTT,CASSLASLLAGDTQYF
TRBJ1-4,13,TRBD1,TRBV28,-,TGTGCCAGCCGAACAGGGGAGTTGGGGAAACTGTTTTTT,CASRTGELGKLFF
TRBJ2-7,16,TRBD1,TRBV11-3,-,TGTGCCAGCAGCTTAGGGGGGGACAGGGGCGTCTACGAGCAGTACTTC,CASSLGGDRGVYEQYF